Listed here are 19 T cell receptor beta chains from one sample, sequenced in a study of T cells in Graves' hyperthyroidism and ophthalmopathy. RNA transcripts gave rise to amplified TCR beta CDR3 regions. TCR CDR3 regions were first amplified by RT-PCR with HTBI primers. TCRdb itself ran the multiplex PCR reads through MiXCR, one entry per CDR3 protein. The sample gives roughly 290,000 distinct CDR3 sequences, roughly 13% of which show up once; roughly 7.9% is in the top ten. What was sequenced was blood. Every receptor here comes from a woman aged 40 to 50 with Graves' hyperthyroidism.

This clonotype has ten or more counts. This sequence joins TRBV13 and TRBJ2-4; D is undetermined. V lost 2 bases, J lost 9 bases, and 8 bases lay in between. The CDR3 has 12 residues. CDR1 is PRHDT and CDR2 is FYEKMQ in the germline V gene (reference sequence). The CDR3 spells CASSLTRGIQYF. CDR3 nucleotides: TGTGCCAGCAGCTTAACCAGAGGCATTCAGTACTTC.

This clonotype turned up a few times. This sequence joins TRBV7-9 and TRBJ2-2; tentative D call: TRBD1 (6 bases). Looked up from germline, CDR1 is SEHNR and CDR2 is FQNEAQ (reference sequence). The CDR3 contains 16 residues. The V end was cut by 3 bases, the J end by 3 bases, with 14 bases between. Here the CDR3 DNA reads TGTGCCAGCAGCTTGGGGGTGCAGGGGTACACCGGGGAGCTGTTTTTT. It codes for CASSLGVQGYTGELFF.

Here the CDR3 DNA reads TGTGCCAGCAGTGCGGGGGGTATGGGCACAGATACGCAGTATTTT. Translating it yields CASSAGGMGTDTQYF. The chain is built from TRBV6-1 and TRBJ2-3, with 7 bases aligning to TRBD2. Germline CDR1 reads MNHNS; CDR2 reads SASEGT. CDR3 length equals 15 residues. V gave up 4 bases and J gave up 1 base; unmatched junction bases: 5.

This clonotype was recorded at least ten times. V is TRBV24-1 and J is TRBJ1-2, with D perhaps TRBD1 (5 bases). CDR1 and CDR2 (germline): KGHDR, SFDVKD. The CDR3 covers 14 residues. V shed 1 base and J shed 8 bases, with 13 bases lying between them. In DNA form, the CDR3 reads TGTGCCACCAGTGATTTCAACAGGATCCGCGGCTACACCTTC. As protein: CATSDFNRIRGYTF.

This clonotype was counted at least ten times. The chain combines TRBV20-1 with TRBJ1-4; possible D gene TRBD1, 5 bases. This CDR3 is built from 13 residues. V was cut by 1 base and J by 8 bases, with 11 bases left in between. CDR1 is DFQATT, CDR2 SNEGSKA, per germline (reference sequence). The CDR3 loop reads CSARAQGLEKLFF. CDR3 nucleotides: TGCAGTGCTAGAGCCCAGGGTCTGGAAAAACTGTTTTTT.

This CDR3 reads CASSLGGDAYEQYF. Written as DNA, the CDR3 is TGTGCCAGCAGCTTGGGCGGGGATGCCTACGAGCAGTACTTC. The chain couples TRBV7-6 to TRBJ2-7; TRBD2 is a possible D gene (6 bases). The V gene's germline CDR1 is SGHVS and CDR2 FNYEAQ. V shed 3 bases and J shed 2 bases, with 11 bases lying between them. The CDR3 is made up of 14 amino acids.

This clonotype was counted many times. This chain uses TRBV18 with TRBJ1-1; TRBD1 aligns across 7 bases. CDR3 size: 14 residues. Germline V gene sequence: CDR1 KGHSH, CDR2 LQKENI. The junction had 1 base not matched to a gene; V was cut back by 0 bases and J by 3 bases. The CDR3 sequence: CASSPPGTDTEAFF. CDR3 coding DNA: TGTGCCAGCTCACCACCCGGGACAGACACTGAAGCTTTCTTT.

V and J are TRBV11-2 and TRBJ1-2; D might be TRBD1 (5 bases). Germline-derived CDR1 and CDR2 are SGHAT and FQNNGV. The CDR3 extends over 14 amino acids. V lost 2 bases to trimming and J lost 7 bases, with 14 bases between them. The CDR3 spells CASSLTRGDRGYTF. CDR3 nucleotides: TGTGCCAGCAGCTTAACCCGGGGGGACCGTGGCTACACCTTC. Full variable domain (remainder filled in from reference TRBV11-2 and TRBJ1-2): EAGVAQSPRYKIIEKRQSVAFWCNPISGHATLYWYQQILGQGPKLLIQFQNNGVVDDSQLPKDRFSAERLKGVDSTLKIQPAKLEDSAVYLCASSLTRGDRGYTFGSGTRLTVV.

The rearrangement joins TRBV5-1 to TRBJ1-4; 7 nucleotides align to TRBD1. Losses at the gene ends were 4 bases for V and 4 bases for J; bases not matched to a gene: 7. Looked up from germline, CDR1 is SGHRS and CDR2 is YFSETQ. The CDR3 extends over 15 amino acids. In DNA, the CDR3 is TGCGCCAGCAGCCCGGGGGACAGCCTTAATGAAAAACTGTTTTTT. As protein: CASSPGDSLNEKLFF.

The V gene is TRBV24-1, the J gene TRBJ2-1, with D possibly matching TRBD2 (5 bases). This CDR3 contains 16 residues. The V gene lost 4 bases and the J gene lost 0 bases, with 12 bases spanning the gap. Per germline, CDR1 KGHDR and CDR2 SFDVKD. The CDR3 loop reads CATSDPGVSSYNEQFF. The CDR3, as DNA: TGTGCCACCAGTGACCCCGGGGTCAGCTCCTACAATGAGCAGTTCTTC.

There are many counts of this clonotype. This chain uses TRBV6-1 with TRBJ2-7; 13 bases fit TRBD2. The CDR3 consists of 15 residues. Germline CDR1 is MNHNS and CDR2 is SASEGT. The V and J ends lost 4 bases and 0 bases, in that order; junction bases with no gene match: 0. Written as DNA, the CDR3 is TGTGCCAGCAGTGGGACTAGCGGGAGCTCCTACGAGCAGTACTTC. Its translation: CASSGTSGSSYEQYF.

In this sample, this clonotype turned up many times. The rearrangement links TRBV10-3 to TRBJ1-2, with unresolved D. CDR1 is ENHRY and CDR2 is SYGVKD in the germline V gene. This CDR3 comprises 14 residues. V dropped 0 bases and J dropped 2 bases, with 7 bases sitting between them. CDR3 residues: CAISESSGNYGYTF. DNA for the CDR3: TGTGCCATCAGTGAGTCGTCCGGCAACTATGGCTACACCTTC.

This clonotype was found many times. The chain couples TRBV7-6 to TRBJ2-5; the match to TRBD1 covers 10 bases. CDR1 and CDR2 from the germline V gene are SGHVS and FNYEAQ. The J segment lost 5 bases and the V segment lost 6 bases, leaving 9 bases of the junction unmatched. The CDR3 is 15 residues long. CDR3 sequence: CASSPTGGAGETQYF. The CDR3 bases are TGTGCCAGCAGTCCGACAGGGGGCGCGGGGGAGACCCAGTACTTC.

The sample holds many counts of this clonotype. The V call is TRBV6-1, the J call TRBJ2-7; 10 positions match TRBD1. V lost 6 bases, J lost 0 bases, and 2 bases stayed unmatched. CDR3 size: 14 residues. Germline CDR1 MNHNS, CDR2 SASEGT. The CDR3 DNA sequence: TGTGCCAGCAGGGGACAGGGGCACTCCTACGAGCAGTACTTC. It codes for CASRGQGHSYEQYF.

This clonotype showed up many times. The gene calls are TRBV11-2 and TRBJ1-5; D is unresolved. The CDR3 contains 13 residues. Trimming cost V 3 bases and J 3 bases, with 6 bases left between them. Per germline, CDR1 SGHAT and CDR2 FQNNGV. CDR3 coding DNA: TGTGCCAGCAGCTTCGATTTCAATCAGCCCCAGCATTTT. The encoded protein is CASSFDFNQPQHF.

At least ten counts were recorded for this clonotype. The J gene is TRBJ1-2, the V gene TRBV20-1; D gene unclear. The CDR3 is 12 amino acids. V was pared by 0 bases and J by 8 bases, with 10 bases between. Germline lookup yields CDR1 DFQATT and CDR2 SNEGSKA (reference sequence). The CDR3 region has the DNA TGCAGTGCTAGAGATCAGCGGGCCGGCTACACCTTC. Protein sequence: CSARDQRAGYTF.

The chain recombines TRBV13 with TRBJ2-5; 9 bases match TRBD2. The CDR3 consists of 15 residues. The junction had 5 bases not matched to a gene; V was cut back by 1 base and J by 5 bases. Germline lookup yields CDR1 PRHDT and CDR2 FYEKMQ (reference sequence). CDR3 sequence: CASSLDGGRGETQYF. In DNA form, the CDR3 reads TGTGCCAGCAGCTTAGATGGCGGGAGGGGGGAGACCCAGTACTTC.

The rearrangement uses TRBV5-6 and TRBJ2-6; D is unresolved. This CDR3 comprises 14 residues. The V gene's germline CDR1 is SGHDT and CDR2 YYEEEE. V lost 2 bases and J 3 bases, leaving 6 bases between the germline ends. CDR3 nucleotides: TGTGCCAGCAGCTTCCGTGTTGGGGCCAACGTCCTGACTTTC. This sequence encodes CASSFRVGANVLTF.

This clonotype was detected only a few times. J is TRBJ1-2 and V is TRBV4-1; TRBD1 might be the D (5 bases). The CDR3 has 14 residues. V shed 1 base and J shed 3 bases, with 9 bases lying between them. CDR1 is MGHRA and CDR2 is YSYEKL in the germline V gene. Here the CDR3 DNA reads TGCGCCAGCAGCCAAGGCGGGGGTCACTATGGCTACACCTTC. It encodes CASSQGGGHYGYTF.